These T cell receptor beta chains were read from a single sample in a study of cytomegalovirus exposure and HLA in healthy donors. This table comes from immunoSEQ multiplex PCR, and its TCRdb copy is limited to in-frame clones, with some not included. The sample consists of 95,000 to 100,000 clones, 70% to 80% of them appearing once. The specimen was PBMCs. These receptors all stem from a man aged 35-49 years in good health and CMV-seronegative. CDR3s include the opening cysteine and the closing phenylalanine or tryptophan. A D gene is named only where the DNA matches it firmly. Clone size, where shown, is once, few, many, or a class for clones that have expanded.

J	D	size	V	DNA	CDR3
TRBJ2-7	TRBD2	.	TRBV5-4	TGTGCCAGCAGCTTCGCGGGAGGGCCCTACTCCGAGCAGTACTTC	CASSFAGGPYSEQYF
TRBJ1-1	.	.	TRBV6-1	TGTGCCAGCAGGAAGGGGCCTCTGAACACTGAAGCTTTCTTT	CASRKGPLNTEAFF
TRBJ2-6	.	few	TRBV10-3	TGTGCCATCAGCCAACAGAGCTCTGGGGCCAACGTCCTGACTTTC	CAISQQSSGANVLTF
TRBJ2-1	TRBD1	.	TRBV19	TGTGCCAGTAGCGTTCGGACAGGGCCCAACAATGAGCAGTTCTTC	CASSVRTGPNNEQFF
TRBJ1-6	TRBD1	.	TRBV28	TGTGCCACTGGACAGGCCACTCTCTATAATTCACCCCTCCACTTT	CATGQATLYNSPLHF
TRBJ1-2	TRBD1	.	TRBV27	TGTGCCAGCAGTGGAGGGACAGGGATATTCTATGGCTACACCTTC	CASSGGTGIFYGYTF
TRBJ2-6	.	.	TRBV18	TGTGCCAGCTCCGGTGGCTCTGGGGCCAACGTCCTGACTTTC	CASSGGSGANVLTF
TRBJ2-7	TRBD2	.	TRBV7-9	TGTGCCAGCAGCCGCCCACCCCCACTAGCGGGAGTTAACGAGCAGTACTTC	CASSRPPPLAGVNEQYF
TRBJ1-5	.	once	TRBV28	TGTGCCAGCAGTCCCCCCCCGAGGGGGACAATCTTTCAGCCCCAGCATTTT	CASSPPPRGTIFQPQHF
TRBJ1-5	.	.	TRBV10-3	TGTGCCATCAGTGGTGGGACAAATCAGCCCCAGCATTTT	CAISGGTNQPQHF
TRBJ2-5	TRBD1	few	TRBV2	TGTGCCAGCAGAGGACAGGGCGGCAGGTTGGCCCAGTACTTC	CASRGQGGRLAQYF
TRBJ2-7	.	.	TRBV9	TGTGCCAGCAGCGTCAGCTCCTACGAGCAGTACTTC	CASSVSSYEQYF
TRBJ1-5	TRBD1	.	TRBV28	TGTGCCAGCAGTTTAGGTACTGTGAGACAGGGGTTCAATCAGCCCCAGCATTTT	CASSLGTVRQGFNQPQHF
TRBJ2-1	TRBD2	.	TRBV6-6	TGTGCCAGCAGTTACGGGACTAGCGGCGGAAATGAGCAGTTCTTC	CASSYGTSGGNEQFF
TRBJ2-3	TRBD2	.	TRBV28	TGTGCCAGCAGTTTCGGGGGGGGGCTTACAGATACGCAGTATTTT	CASSFGGGLTDTQYF
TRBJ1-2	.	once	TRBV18	TGTGCCAGCTCACCCCACTCTGAGGGAGGCTACACCTTC	CASSPHSEGGYTF
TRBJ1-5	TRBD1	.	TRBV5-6	TGTGCCAGCAGCTTGGCCCAGGGGGACATTAGCAATCAGCCCCAGCATTTT	CASSLAQGDISNQPQHF
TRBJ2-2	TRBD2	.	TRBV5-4	TGTGCCAGCACATCGGGGCGCCTAGCGGGGGGTAACACCGGGGAGCTGTTTTTT	CASTSGRLAGGNTGELFF
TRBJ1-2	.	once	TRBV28	TGTGCCAGCATCCCAACAAACAACTATGGCTACACCTTC	CASIPTNNYGYTF
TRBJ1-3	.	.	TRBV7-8	TGTGCCAGCAGCTTAGGATCACAGGGACCTGGAAACACCATATATTTT	CASSLGSQGPGNTIYF
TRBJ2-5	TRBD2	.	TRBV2	TGTGCCAGCAGTGAGGGGGGAGGGGCAGAGACCCAGTACTTC	CASSEGGGAETQYF
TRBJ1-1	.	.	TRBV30	TGTGCCTGGACCCTCGGGGGTAACACTGAAGCTTTCTTT	CAWTLGGNTEAFF
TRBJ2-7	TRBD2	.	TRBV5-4	TGTGCCAGCAGCTTCGTAGGGCGGGAGCTCTACGAGCAGTACTTC	CASSFVGRELYEQYF
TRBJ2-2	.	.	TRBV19	TGTGCCAGTACCCTATGGGGGGGGCCCGGGAACACCGGGGAGCTGTTTTTT	CASTLWGGPGNTGELFF
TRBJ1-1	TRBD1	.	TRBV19	TGTGCCAGTAGCCGGGACAGAACTGAAGCTTTCTTT	CASSRDRTEAFF
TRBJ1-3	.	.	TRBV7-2	TGTGCCAGCAGCTTCAAACGGACACTCTCTGGAAACACCATATATTTT	CASSFKRTLSGNTIYF
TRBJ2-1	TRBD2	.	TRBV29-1	TGCAGCGTATCGACTAGCGGGTTTCTCAATGAGCAGTTCTTC	CSVSTSGFLNEQFF
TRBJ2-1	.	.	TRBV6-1	TGTGCCAGCAGGTGGGGAGCCGCATCCTACAATGAGCAGTTCTTC	CASRWGAASYNEQFF
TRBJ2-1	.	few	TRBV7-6	TGTGCCAGCAGCTTATCCGGGTCTAGCACAAATGAGCAGTTCTTC	CASSLSGSSTNEQFF
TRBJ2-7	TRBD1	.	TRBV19	TGTGCCAGTAGAGGACAGGGCCTGGGGTCCTACGAGCAGTACTTC	CASRGQGLGSYEQYF
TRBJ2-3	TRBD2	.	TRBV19	TGTGCCAGTAGTATAGAGGGACTAGCGGGCAAAGATACGCAGTATTTT	CASSIEGLAGKDTQYF
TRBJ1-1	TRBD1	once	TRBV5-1	TGCGCCAGCAGCCCACACGGACAGGGGGCGAACACTGAAGCTTTCTTT	CASSPHGQGANTEAFF
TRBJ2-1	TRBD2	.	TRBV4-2	TGTGCCAGCAGCCATCCGACTAGCGGGGGGCACAATGAGCAGTTCTTC	CASSHPTSGGHNEQFF
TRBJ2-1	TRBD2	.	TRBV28	TGTGCCAGCAGTTTTCGTTTCGGGCTAGCGGGAAAGACCCACAATGAGCAGTTCTTC	CASSFRFGLAGKTHNEQFF
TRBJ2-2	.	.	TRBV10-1	TGCGCCAGCAGTGTGGCAGGCACCGGGGAGCTGTTTTTT	CASSVAGTGELFF
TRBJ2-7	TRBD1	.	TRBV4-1	TGCGCCAGCAGCCCCCGTGGAGACAGGGGCCGATACGAGCAGTACTTC	CASSPRGDRGRYEQYF
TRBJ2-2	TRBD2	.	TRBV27	TGTGCCAGCAGTTTGGCAGTAGCGGGAGGGGCCGGGGAGCTGTTTTTT	CASSLAVAGGAGELFF
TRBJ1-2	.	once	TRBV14	TGTGCCAGCAGCCATGACACGTTTGGCTACACCTTC	CASSHDTFGYTF
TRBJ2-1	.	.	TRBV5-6	TGTGCCAGCAGCTTAGCGGCAGGGGGGAACAATGAGCAGTTCTTC	CASSLAAGGNNEQFF
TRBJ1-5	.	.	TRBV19	TGTGCCAGTAGTACCTCAGGTTGGCAGCCCCAGCATTTT	CASSTSGWQPQHF
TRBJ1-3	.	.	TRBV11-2	TGTGCCAGCAGCTTGGACGGGAGGACTGGAAACACCATATATTTT	CASSLDGRTGNTIYF
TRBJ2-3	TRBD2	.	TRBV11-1	TGTGCCAGCAGCTTAGTCGGGGGGAGCACAGATACGCAGTATTTT	CASSLVGGSTDTQYF
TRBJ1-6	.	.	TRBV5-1	TGCGCCAGCAGCTTCACAGAGAATTCACCCCTCCACTTT	CASSFTENSPLHF
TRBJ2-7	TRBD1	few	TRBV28	TGTGCCAGCATAAGCGGACAGGGGGATCCCGAGCAGTACTTC	CASISGQGDPEQYF
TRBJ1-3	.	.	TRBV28	TGTGCCAGCAGTTTATATGCTATCTCTGGAAACACCATATATTTT	CASSLYAISGNTIYF
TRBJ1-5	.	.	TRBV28	TGTGCCAGCAGTTTGGTGGGGCAGGGTCAGCCCCAGCATTTT	CASSLVGQGQPQHF
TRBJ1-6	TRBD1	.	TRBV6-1	TGTGCCAGCAGTGAACAACACAGGGGCAAAGGTTCACCCCTCCACTTT	CASSEQHRGKGSPLHF
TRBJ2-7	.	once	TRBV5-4	TGTGCCAGCAGCCGAGTTAGGGGCAAGGAGCAGTACTTC	CASSRVRGKEQYF
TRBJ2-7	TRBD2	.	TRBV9	TGTGCCAGCAGCGTAGAGCTAGCGGGAACCTACGAGCAGTACTTC	CASSVELAGTYEQYF
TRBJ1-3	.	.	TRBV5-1	TGCGCCAGCAGCTTGCAGCCAGGCCGCTCTGGAAACACCATATATTTT	CASSLQPGRSGNTIYF
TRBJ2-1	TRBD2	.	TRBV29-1	TGCAGCGTTGAGGGCACTAGCGGGATATCCTACAATGAGCAGTTCTTC	CSVEGTSGISYNEQFF
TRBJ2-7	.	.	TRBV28	TGTGCCAGCAGTCCCTATCCAGGTACAGGCTACGAGCAGTACTTC	CASSPYPGTGYEQYF
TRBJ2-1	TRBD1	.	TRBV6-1	TGTGCCAGCAGTGGACAGGGCTCCTACAATGAGCAGTTCTTC	CASSGQGSYNEQFF
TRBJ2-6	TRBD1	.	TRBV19	TGTGCCAGTAGTATAGAGGGCAGGGGGCGAACTGGGGCCAACGTCCTGACTTTC	CASSIEGRGRTGANVLTF